Included here is one T cell receptor beta chain sequence, with context. The sample belongs to a study of blood T cell repertoires in COVID-19. Here immunoSEQ multiplex PCR was the method, and the copy in TCRdb shows in-frame clones only, minus some. The data show approximately 170,000 clones, under 95% seen once. CDR1 is SGHRS and CDR2 is YFSETQ in the germline V gene. The V gene end was trimmed by 5 bases and the J gene end by 6 bases; junction bases not matched to a gene: 6. This CDR3 has 13 residues. The J gene is TRBJ2-3, the V gene TRBV5-1, with 7 bases fitting TRBD2. The source material was peripheral blood. This clonotype was obtained from a man aged 60-69 years with active or convalescent COVID-19. DNA for the CDR3: TGCGCCAGCAGACTAGCGTCTCGGGATACGCAGTATTTT. Translation gives CASRLASRDTQYF.